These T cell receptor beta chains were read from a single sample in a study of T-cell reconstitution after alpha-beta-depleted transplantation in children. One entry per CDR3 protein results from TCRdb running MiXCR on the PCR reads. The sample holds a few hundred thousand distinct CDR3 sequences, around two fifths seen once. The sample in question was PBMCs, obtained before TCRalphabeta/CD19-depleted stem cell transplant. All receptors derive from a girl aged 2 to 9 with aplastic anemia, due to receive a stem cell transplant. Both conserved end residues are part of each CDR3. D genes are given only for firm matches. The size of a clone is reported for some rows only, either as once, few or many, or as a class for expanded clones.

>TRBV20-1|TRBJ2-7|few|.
TGCAGTGCTAGCCCCTCGCCTGGGGGCGAGCAGTACTTC
CSASPSPGGEQYF
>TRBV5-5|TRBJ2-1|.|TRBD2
TGTGCCAGCAGCGGGTCGGGGACTAAGCCGTTCTTC
CASSGSGTKPFF
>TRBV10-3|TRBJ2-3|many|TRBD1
TGTGCCATCAGTGGTGACAGGGGTGCGCAGTATTTT
CAISGDRGAQYF
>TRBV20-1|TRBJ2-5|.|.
TGCAGTGCTAAGGCGGGCGCTCCTGAGACCCAGTACTTC
CSAKAGAPETQYF
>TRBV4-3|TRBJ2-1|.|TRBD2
TGCGCCAGCAGCCTCCGACTAGCGGGAGCCGGGGAGCAGTTCTTC
CASSLRLAGAGEQFF
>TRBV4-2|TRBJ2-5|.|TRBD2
TGTGCCAGCAGCCATGCCGGGACTAGCGGGAGAGAGACCCAGTACTTC
CASSHAGTSGRETQYF
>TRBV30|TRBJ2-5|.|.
TGTGCCTGGAGCCGGGGAGACAGGAGAATGGAGACCCAGTACTTC
CAWSRGDRRMETQYF
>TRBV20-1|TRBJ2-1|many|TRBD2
TGCAGTGCTAGAGATCCAGGACTAGGTTACAATGAGCAGTTCTTC
CSARDPGLGYNEQFF
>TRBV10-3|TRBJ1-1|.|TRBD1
TGTGCCATCAGTGAGGAACAGGGGGCTAGGGCTGAAGCTTTCTTT
CAISEEQGARAEAFF
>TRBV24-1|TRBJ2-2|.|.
TGTGCCACCGCGGACCGGGGGGCAGACACCGGGGAGCTGTTTTTT
CATADRGADTGELFF
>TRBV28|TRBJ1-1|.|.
TGTGCCAGCAGGATCGTGGGGGGTGGCACTGAAGCTTTCTTT
CASRIVGGGTEAFF
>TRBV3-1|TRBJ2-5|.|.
TGTGCCAGCAGCCAAGTGTCGGGCGAAAGGGGTCGGGAGACCCAGTCCTTC
CASSQVSGERGRETQSF
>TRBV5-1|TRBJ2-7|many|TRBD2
TGCGCCAGCAGCCCGGGGACTAGCGGTCCCTACGAGCAGTACTTC
CASSPGTSGPYEQYF
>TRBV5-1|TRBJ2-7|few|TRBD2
TGCGCCAGCGGGCCGGGACTAGGGGATGAGCAGTACTTC
CASGPGLGDEQYF
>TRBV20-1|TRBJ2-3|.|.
TGCAGTGCGTCTTTTCGTCAGGCAGATACGCAGTATTTT
CSASFRQADTQYF
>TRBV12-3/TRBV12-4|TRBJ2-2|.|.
TGTGCCAGCAGGGGTAGAGCTCGGAACACCGGGGAGCTGTTTTTT
CASRGRARNTGELFF
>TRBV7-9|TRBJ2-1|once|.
TGTGCCAGCAGCTTAGGAGGAGGGGGCATCTACAATGAGCAGTTCTTC
CASSLGGGGIYNEQFF
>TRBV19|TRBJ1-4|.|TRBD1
TGTGCCAGTAGTACCGCGGGACAGAATGAAAAACTGTTTTTT
CASSTAGQNEKLFF
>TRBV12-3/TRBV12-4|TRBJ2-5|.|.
TGTGCCAGCAGTTTTTCCGACCAAGAGACCCAGTACTTC
CASSFSDQETQYF
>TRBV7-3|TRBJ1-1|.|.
TGTGCCAGCAGCTTACGACAGGTGTTGTTGAACACTGAAGCTTTCTTT
CASSLRQVLLNTEAFF
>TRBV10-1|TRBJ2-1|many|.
TGCGCCAGCGCCCCTAGCTCCTACAATGAGCAGTTCTTC
CASAPSSYNEQFF
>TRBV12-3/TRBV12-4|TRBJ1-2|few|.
TGTGCCAGCAGTTCGGGTGGAGGGTATGTCTACACCTTC
CASSSGGGYVYTF
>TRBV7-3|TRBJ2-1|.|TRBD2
TGTGCCAGCAGCCCATTAGCGGGGGGGCTGGGAAATGAGCAGTTCTTC
CASSPLAGGLGNEQFF
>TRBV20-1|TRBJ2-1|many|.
TGCAGTGCTAGACGTAGCGCCAATGAGCAGTTCTTC
CSARRSANEQFF
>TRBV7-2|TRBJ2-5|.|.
TGTGCCAGCAGCTTATCCCGAGGGGTTGGCGAGACCCAGTACTTC
CASSLSRGVGETQYF
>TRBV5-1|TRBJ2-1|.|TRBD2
TGCGCCAGCAACGGGTTAGCGGGAGGGCGCGATGAACAGTTCTTC
CASNGLAGGRDEQFF